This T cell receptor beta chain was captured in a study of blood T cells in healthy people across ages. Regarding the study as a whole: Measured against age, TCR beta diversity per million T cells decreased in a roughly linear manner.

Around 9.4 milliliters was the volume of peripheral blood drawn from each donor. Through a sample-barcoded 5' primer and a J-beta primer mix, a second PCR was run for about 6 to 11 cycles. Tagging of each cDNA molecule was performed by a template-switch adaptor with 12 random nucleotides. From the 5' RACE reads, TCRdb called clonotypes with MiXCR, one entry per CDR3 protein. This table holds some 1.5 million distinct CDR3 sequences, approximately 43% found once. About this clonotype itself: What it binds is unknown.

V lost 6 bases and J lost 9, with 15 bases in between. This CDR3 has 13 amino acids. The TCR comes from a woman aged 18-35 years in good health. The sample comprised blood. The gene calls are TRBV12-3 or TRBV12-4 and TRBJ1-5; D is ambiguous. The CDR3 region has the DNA TGTGCCAGCAGCCCATCCTTATCCCGGCCCCAGCATTTT. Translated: CASSPSLSRPQHF.